Here is one T cell receptor beta chain with its context. This sample is drawn from a study of blood T cell repertoires in COVID-19. Using immunoSEQ multiplex PCR, the repertoire was profiled, and TCRdb retains in-frame clones only, with some absent. This sample has 200,000 or so clones; roughly 79% occur once, and the top ten carry approximately 15%. The sample was peripheral blood. The clonotype was recovered from a man between 60 and 75 years old with active or convalescent COVID-19.

In DNA form, the CDR3 reads TGCAGCGTTGGAGGACGGGGGATGGGCACTGAAGCTTTCTTT. Translation gives CSVGGRGMGTEAFF. The chain carries TRBV29-1 and TRBJ1-1, with D tentatively TRBD1 (5 bases). Germline CDR1 is SQVTM and CDR2 is ANQGSEA. V was trimmed by 4 bases and J by 4 bases, leaving 16 bases between them. This CDR3 is built from 14 residues. Based on the CDR3 plus reference TRBV29-1 and TRBJ1-1, the full variable domain is SAVISQKPSRDICQRGTSLTIQCQVDSQVTMMFWYRQQPGQSLTLIATANQGSEATYESGFVIDKFPISRPNLTFSTLTVSNMSPEDSSIYLCSVGGRGMGTEAFFGQGTRLTVV.